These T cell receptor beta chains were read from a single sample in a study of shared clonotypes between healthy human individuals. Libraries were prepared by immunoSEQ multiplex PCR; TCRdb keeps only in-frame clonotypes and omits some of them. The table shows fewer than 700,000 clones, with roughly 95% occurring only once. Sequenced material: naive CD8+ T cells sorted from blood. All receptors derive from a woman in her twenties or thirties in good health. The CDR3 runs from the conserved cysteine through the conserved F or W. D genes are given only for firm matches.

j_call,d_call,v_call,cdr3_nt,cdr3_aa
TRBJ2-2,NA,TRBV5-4,TGTGCCAGCAGCCCCGGTCACGGGGAGCTGTTTTTT,CASSPGHGELFF
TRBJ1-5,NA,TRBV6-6,TGTGCCAGCAGTTATTTGGAGGAAATAAATCAGCCCCAGCATTTT,CASSYLEEINQPQHF
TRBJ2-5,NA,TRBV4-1,TGCGCCAGCAGCCAAGGGAGAGGTGGGGAGACCCAGTACTTC,CASSQGRGGETQYF
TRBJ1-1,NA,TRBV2,TGTGCCAGCAGCAATTCGGGGGGGACCGAAGCTTTCTTT,CASSNSGGTEAFF
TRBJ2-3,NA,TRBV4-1,TGCGCCAGCAGCGCAGACAACGGGGAAGACGGGAATACGCAGTATTTT,CASSADNGEDGNTQYF
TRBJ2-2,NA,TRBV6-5,TGTGCCAGCAGTTACGACGGCAACACCGGGGAGCTGTTTTTT,CASSYDGNTGELFF
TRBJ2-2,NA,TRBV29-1,TGCAGCGTTAATTCTCCGAACACCGGGGAGCTGTTTTTT,CSVNSPNTGELFF
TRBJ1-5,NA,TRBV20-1,TGCAGTGCTTACCGGGGGGCCCAGCATTTT,CSAYRGAQHF
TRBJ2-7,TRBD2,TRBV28,TGTGCCAGCGGACTTCGTAGCGGGAATCAAGAGCAGTACTTC,CASGLRSGNQEQYF
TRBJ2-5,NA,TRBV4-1,TGCGCCAGCAGCCAAGATCGGCTGGATCAAGAGACCCAGTACTTC,CASSQDRLDQETQYF